The next 8 T cell receptor beta chains were all read from a single sample in a study of T cells after yellow fever vaccination. TCRdb analysed the 5' RACE reads with MiXCR anew, one entry per CDR3 protein. The table has a few hundred thousand distinct CDR3 sequences, 3.6% seen once; the top ten hold 20% to 25%. Sequences were derived from PBMCs, sampled on the day of the yellow fever booster vaccination. These receptors originate from a man between 18 and 29 years old who received the YFV17D yellow fever vaccine.

There are many counts of this clonotype. The chain is built from TRBV6-2 or TRBV6-3 and TRBJ2-7, with unresolved D. CDR1 and CDR2 (germline): MNHEY, SVGEGT. The CDR3 consists of 14 residues. The V end was cut by 0 bases, the J end by 3 bases, with 9 bases between. The CDR3 reads CASSYSFRHYEQYF. Here the CDR3 DNA reads TGTGCCAGCAGTTACTCGTTCCGGCACTACGAGCAGTACTTC.

This clonotype was detected ten times or more. V is TRBV7-9 and J is TRBJ2-1; 7 nucleotides agree with TRBD1. Looked up from germline, CDR1 is SEHNR and CDR2 is FQNEAQ (reference sequence). V was clipped by 4 bases and J by 9 bases; unmatched bases: 12. The CDR3 runs 15 residues. The CDR3 DNA follows: TGTGCCAGCAGCTCCTTAGCCGGGACAGTATCTGAGCAGTTCTTC. Translating gives CASSSLAGTVSEQFF.

This clonotype was detected many times. This sequence joins TRBV9 and TRBJ2-1, with D possibly being TRBD1 or TRBD2 (6 bases each). V was trimmed by 2 bases and J by 5 bases, leaving 11 bases between them. This CDR3 contains 14 residues. CDR1 and CDR2 (germline): SGDLS, YYNGEE. CDR3 region: CASSVSGADNEQFF. CDR3 coding DNA: TGTGCCAGCAGCGTGTCGGGGGCGGACAATGAGCAGTTCTTC. The full variable domain, completed using reference TRBV9 and TRBJ2-1, is DSGVTQTPKHLITATGQRVTLRCSPRSGDLSVYWYQQSLDQGLQFLIQYYNGEERAKGNILERFSAQQFPDLHSELNLSSLELGDSALYFCASSVSGADNEQFFGPGTRLTVL.

This clonotype was detected many times. The chain combines TRBV7-8 with TRBJ1-5, with D possibly being TRBD1 (6 bases). The CDR3 extends over 16 amino acids. Germline CDR1 is SGHVS and CDR2 is FQNEAQ. Trimming pared 5 bases from V and 7 bases from J, leaving 21 bases between. CDR3 region: CASSALQGVRGQPQHF. The CDR3, as DNA: TGTGCCAGCAGCGCCTTACAGGGAGTAAGGGGGCAGCCCCAGCATTTT.

This clonotype was counted many times. The chain combines TRBV6-5 with TRBJ2-3; 9 positions agree with TRBD2. The germline V gene encodes CDR1 MNHEY and CDR2 SVGAGI. With V trimmed by 0 bases and J by 1 base, 2 bases remained unmatched. The length of the CDR3 is 16 residues. The DNA of the CDR3 is TGTGCCAGCAGTTACTCACAGCGGGGGGGCACAGATACGCAGTATTTT. Its protein is CASSYSQRGGTDTQYF.

This clonotype came up many times. The J gene is TRBJ1-1, the V gene TRBV5-4; maybe TRBD1 (6 bases). Trimming took off 2 bases at V and 5 bases at J, with 13 bases between the two ends. From germline, CDR1 is SGHNT and CDR2 YYREEE (reference sequence). The CDR3 totals 14 residues. This CDR3 is CASSFGGAETEAFF. CDR3 bases: TGTGCCAGCAGCTTCGGGGGGGCAGAAACTGAAGCTTTCTTT.

The gene calls are TRBV20-1 and TRBJ1-1; D is unresolved. Trimming cost V 6 bases and J 0 bases, with 11 bases left between them. The CDR3 sequence is 13 residues long. CDR1 is DFQATT, CDR2 SNEGSKA, per germline (reference sequence). The DNA of the CDR3 is TGCAGTGCGGAGACGGATATGAACACTGAAGCTTTCTTT. Protein sequence: CSAETDMNTEAFF.

The chain recombines TRBV7-6 with TRBJ2-3; no definite D call. The CDR3 is made up of 19 amino acids. Germline assignment: CDR1 SGHVS and CDR2 FNYEAQ. V lost 1 base and J lost 3, with 23 bases in between. The CDR3 region is CASSLVGVTRSILTDTQYF. The CDR3 coding sequence is TGTGCCAGCAGCTTAGTTGGGGTTACCAGGTCGATACTGACAGATACGCAGTATTTT.